Presented here are 2 T cell receptor beta chains from one specimen sequenced in a study of T cell responses to AZD1222 COVID-19 vaccine. Using immunoSEQ multiplex PCR, the repertoire was profiled, and TCRdb retains in-frame clones only, with some absent. Seen here are about 83,000 clones, roughly 86% observed once, and the top ten hold 8.7%. The input for sequencing was peripheral blood, taken on day 0 of AZD1222 vaccination. These TCRs come from an adult in good health.

The chain recombines TRBV6-1 with TRBJ2-2, with a possible D match to TRBD1 (5 bases). The CDR3 extends over 17 amino acids. The V end was cut by 2 bases, the J end by 3 bases, with 16 bases between. CDR1 and CDR2 (germline): MNHNS, SASEGT. The CDR3 nucleotides read TGTGCCAGCAGTGAAAACCCCCTATTCAGGGACACCGGGGAGCTGTTTTTT. Translation: CASSENPLFRDTGELFF.

The rearrangement joins TRBV28 to TRBJ1-2, with a possible D match to TRBD1 (6 bases). This CDR3 spans 15 amino acids. V lost 6 bases, J lost 5 bases, and 19 bases lay in between. In germline, CDR1 is MDHEN, CDR2 SYDVKM. CDR3 amino acids: CASSPLGGASYGYTF. The CDR3 DNA reads as TGTGCCAGCAGCCCACTGGGGGGCGCGTCTTATGGCTACACCTTC.